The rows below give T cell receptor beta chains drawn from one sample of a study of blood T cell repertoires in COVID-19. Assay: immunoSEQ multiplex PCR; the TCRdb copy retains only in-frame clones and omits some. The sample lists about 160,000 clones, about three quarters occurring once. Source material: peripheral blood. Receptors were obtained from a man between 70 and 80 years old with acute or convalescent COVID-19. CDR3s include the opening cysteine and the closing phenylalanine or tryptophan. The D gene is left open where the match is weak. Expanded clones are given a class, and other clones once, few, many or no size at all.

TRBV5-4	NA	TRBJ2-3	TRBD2	CASSLGLRGDGTDTQYF	TGTGCCAGCAGCTTGGGTTTGCGGGGGGATGGCACAGATACGCAGTATTTT
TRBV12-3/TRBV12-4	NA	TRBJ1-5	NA	CASRLQVNQPQHF	TGTGCCAGCAGGCTACAGGTGAATCAGCCCCAGCATTTT
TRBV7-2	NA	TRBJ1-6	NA	CASSSTSSYNSPLHF	TGTGCCAGCAGCTCCACCAGCTCCTATAATTCACCCCTCCACTTT
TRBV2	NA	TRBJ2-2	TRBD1	CASSGTGGTGELFF	TGTGCCAGCAGTGGGACAGGTGGGACCGGGGAGCTGTTTTTT
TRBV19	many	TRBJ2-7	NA	CASSPGLMEQYF	TGTGCCAGTTCGCCGGGGTTAATGGAACAGTACTTC
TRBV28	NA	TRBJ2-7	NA	CASIRTGKATLSYEQYF	TGTGCCAGCATCAGGACTGGCAAGGCAACTCTCTCCTACGAGCAGTACTTC
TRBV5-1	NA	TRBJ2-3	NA	CASSLIGGFTDTQYF	TGCGCCAGCAGCCTTATTGGGGGCTTCACAGATACGCAGTATTTT
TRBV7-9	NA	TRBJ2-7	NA	CASSLTVTYEQYF	TGTGCCAGCAGCTTAACAGTTACCTACGAGCAGTACTTC
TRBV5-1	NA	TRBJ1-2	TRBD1	CASTDRVNYGYTF	TGCGCCAGCACGGACAGGGTTAACTATGGCTACACCTTC
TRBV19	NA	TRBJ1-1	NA	CASSTDRMNTEAFF	TGTGCCAGTAGCACGGACAGAATGAACACTGAAGCTTTCTTT
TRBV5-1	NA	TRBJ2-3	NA	CASSLDGDTQYF	TGCGCCAGCAGCTTGGACGGGGATACGCAGTATTTT
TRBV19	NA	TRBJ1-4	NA	CASSTPGEPTNEKLFF	TGTGCCAGTAGTACCCCCGGGGAGCCAACTAATGAAAAACTGTTTTTT
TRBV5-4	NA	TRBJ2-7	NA	CASSSTGAGTSYEQYF	TGTGCCAGCAGCTCTACTGGGGCAGGGACTTCCTACGAGCAGTACTTC